This TCR beta chain is from a study of blood T cells in healthy people across ages. Study details: Template-switching capture recovered about one barcoded beta molecule per two T cells.

A second PCR of 7 to 11 cycles used a sample-barcoded 5' primer and a J-beta primer mix. One entry per CDR3 protein results from TCRdb running MiXCR on the 5' RACE reads. The data hold roughly 680,000 distinct CDR3 sequences, with around 50% observed a single time. A minimum of 6.5 million PBMCs was isolated per sample. The TCR originated in a woman of 80 years or more in good health. Sample: blood.

CDR3 protein: CSAAFLLRMDTQYF. The CDR3 nucleotides read TGCAGTGCCGCCTTCCTACTTCGGATGGATACGCAGTATTTT. The V call is TRBV20-1, the J call TRBJ2-3; D not resolved. V gave up 6 bases and J gave up 6 bases, with 19 bases separating them. The CDR3 length is 14 residues. Germline V CDR1 and CDR2: DFQATT, SNEGSKA (reference sequence).